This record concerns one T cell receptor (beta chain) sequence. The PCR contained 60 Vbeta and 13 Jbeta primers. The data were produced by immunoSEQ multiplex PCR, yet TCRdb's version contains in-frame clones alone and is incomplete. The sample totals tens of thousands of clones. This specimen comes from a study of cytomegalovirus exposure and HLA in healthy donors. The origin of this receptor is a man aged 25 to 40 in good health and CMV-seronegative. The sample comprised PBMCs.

The CDR3 region is CASTRTGGNEQFF. CDR3 nucleotides: TGTGCCAGCACAAGGACAGGGGGCAATGAGCAGTTCTTC. The chain uses TRBV18 and TRBJ2-1; 10 nucleotides agree with TRBD1. Trimming at V came to 8 bases and at J to 6 bases, leaving 4 bases not matched to a gene. In germline, CDR1 is KGHSH, CDR2 LQKENI. The CDR3 covers 13 residues.